This entry lists 25 T cell receptor beta chains sequenced from one sample in a study of T cell changes during pregnancy in multiple sclerosis. Produced via immunoSEQ multiplex PCR; TCRdb's table is partial and in-frame only. Seen here are over 80,000 clones, approximately 90% observed once, and the top ten hold approximately 0.76%. The sample here was peripheral blood, taken in the second trimester of pregnancy. These receptors all stem from a female donor in good health, enrolled as a control in a pregnancy study.

The chain couples TRBV28 to TRBJ1-1, with 9 nucleotides matching TRBD1. The CDR3 has 15 residues. Germline V lookup: CDR1 MDHEN, CDR2 SYDVKM. Unmatched junction bases numbered 13, after V lost 5 bases and J lost 9 bases. In DNA form, the CDR3 reads TGTGCCAGCAGTCCATTGGACAGGGGAGGAGGAAAAGCTTTCTTT. It translates to CASSPLDRGGGKAFF.

The V gene is TRBV11-2, the J gene TRBJ1-1; D not certain. The CDR3 is made up of 13 amino acids. The V gene lost 2 bases and the J gene lost 1 base, with 5 bases spanning the gap. Germline CDR1 and CDR2: SGHAT and FQNNGV. The CDR3 reads CASSLWQNTEAFF. DNA of the CDR3: TGTGCCAGCAGCTTATGGCAGAACACTGAAGCTTTCTTT.

This chain connects TRBV5-6 to TRBJ1-2; 8 bases align to TRBD1. This CDR3 spans 15 amino acids. Germline assignment: CDR1 SGHDT and CDR2 YYEEEE. The V gene end was trimmed by 4 bases and the J gene end by 8 bases; junction bases not matched to a gene: 13. For the CDR3, the DNA is TGTGCCAGCAGCCCGAGGTTACAGGGGGATCGGGGCTACACCTTC. Translation: CASSPRLQGDRGYTF.

This rearrangement joins TRBV6-1 to TRBJ1-1, with 11 bases that match TRBD1. The CDR3 runs to 15 residues. Germline V gene data show CDR1 as MNHNS and CDR2 as SASEGT. After removal of 5 bases from V and 3 bases from J, the junction contained 5 bases not matched to a gene. The CDR3 region is CASSRTGGLDTEAFF. CDR3 DNA sequence: TGTGCCAGCAGTAGGACAGGGGGCCTCGACACTGAAGCTTTCTTT.

This chain joins TRBV18 and TRBJ1-5; TRBD1 matches 12 bases. With V trimmed by 3 bases and J by 2 bases, 17 bases remained unmatched. Per germline, CDR1 KGHSH and CDR2 LQKENI. This CDR3 is built from 21 residues. CDR3 DNA sequence: TGTGCCAGCTCACCCCGAGGCCGGGACAGGGGGCGCGAGAGGGGCAATCAGCCCCAGCATTTT. This translates into CASSPRGRDRGRERGNQPQHF.

The chain carries TRBV6-1 and TRBJ2-7; 10 nucleotides line up with TRBD1. CDR3 length: 13 residues. CDR1 and CDR2 from the germline V gene are MNHNS and SASEGT. J lost 7 bases, V lost 4 bases, and 4 bases had no gene match. CDR3 sequence (DNA): TGTGCCAGCAGTGGACAGGGGGCGAGGGAGCAGTACTTC. Translating it yields CASSGQGAREQYF.

CDR3 sequence reads: CASSFAGIGELFF. The CDR3 region has the DNA TGTGCCAGCAGTTTTGCAGGGATCGGGGAGCTGTTTTTT. The chain uses TRBV27 and TRBJ2-2, with a possible D match to TRBD1 (5 bases). The CDR3 runs to 13 residues. Trimming stripped 3 bases from V and 7 bases from J, with 9 bases between. Per germline, CDR1 MNHEY and CDR2 SMNVEV (reference sequence).

CDR3 nucleotide sequence: TGCGCCAGCAGCCAAGGGAGCGGGCGAGGGGATCAAGAGACCCAGTACTTC. Translated: CASSQGSGRGDQETQYF. The rearrangement joins TRBV4-3 to TRBJ2-5; D might be TRBD2 (6 bases). CDR3 length: 17 residues. In germline, CDR1 is LGHNA, CDR2 YSLEER. Trimming took 1 base from V and 2 from J, leaving 17 bases between them.

This chain uses TRBV19 with TRBJ1-1; no definite D call. V dropped 7 bases and J dropped 1 base, with 13 bases sitting between them. Germline CDR1 reads LNHDA; CDR2 reads SQIVND (reference sequence). The CDR3 spans 14 residues. CDR3 nucleotide sequence: TGTGCCAGTATCCCTTGGCGGGGGAACACTGAAGCTTTCTTT. Its translation is CASIPWRGNTEAFF.

The chain employs TRBV6-5 and TRBJ2-7, with TRBD2 matching 7 bases. Trimming took 0 bases from V and 7 from J; bases not matched to a gene: 3. Germline values: CDR1 MNHEY, CDR2 SVGAGI. CDR3 length equals 13 residues. The CDR3, as DNA: TGTGCCAGCAGTTACTCGTCTAGCGGTGAGCAGTACTTC. Encoded protein: CASSYSSSGEQYF.

The V and J genes are TRBV29-1 and TRBJ2-5; D call uncertain. CDR3 length: 12 residues. V lost 4 bases and J lost 1, with 7 bases in between. From germline, CDR1 is SQVTM and CDR2 ANQGSEA. In nucleotides, the CDR3 is TGCAGCGTTGGTGTCAGCCAAGAGACCCAGTACTTC. As protein: CSVGVSQETQYF.

The chain has TRBV15 and TRBJ2-1; 8 nucleotides line up with TRBD1. The CDR3 has 16 residues. V dropped 5 bases and J dropped 4; count of bases not matched to a gene: 10. Germline loops: CDR1 LNHNV, CDR2 YYDKDF (reference sequence). The CDR3 protein is CATSGFRDRTYNEQFF. The CDR3 nucleotides are TGTGCCACCAGCGGATTTCGGGACAGGACATACAATGAGCAGTTCTTC.

About this clone itself: One end of the junction fails to match germline, which may point to a read error. This chain joins TRBV5-6 and TRBJ1-2; 8 nucleotides match TRBD1. Germline V gene data show CDR1 as SGHDT and CDR2 as YYEEEE. The CDR3 runs 12 residues. Here the CDR3 reads CASSLTRQGALF. The DNA of the CDR3 is TGTGCCAGCAGCTTAACACGTCAGGGGGCTCTCTTC. The variable domain in full, with the rest retrieved from reference TRBV5-6 and TRBJ1-2, is DAGVTQSPTHLIKTRGQQVTLRCSPKSGHDTVSWYQQALGQGPQFIFQYYEEEERQRGNFPDRFSGHQFPNYSSELNVNALLLGDSALYLCASSLTRQGALFGSGTRLTVV.

The chain uses TRBV2 and TRBJ1-1, with D maybe TRBD1 (5 bases). Germline V gene sequence: CDR1 SNHLY, CDR2 FYNNEI. The CDR3 is 14 amino acids. CDR3 loop: CASEVAGLGTEAFF. The CDR3 region has the DNA TGTGCTAGCGAGGTCGCAGGGCTGGGAACTGAAGCTTTCTTT.

V gene TRBV5-1 combines with J gene TRBJ2-1; tentatively, D is TRBD1 (6 bases). Germline-derived CDR1 and CDR2 are SGHRS and YFSETQ. The V and J ends lost 1 base and 9 bases respectively, with 14 bases between them. CDR3 length: 14 residues. The CDR3 nucleotides read TGCGCCAGCAGCTTGCGGGACACCACCGGTGAGCAGTTCTTC. This sequence encodes CASSLRDTTGEQFF.

The chain links TRBV28 to TRBJ2-2; 8 positions agree with TRBD1. The germline V gene encodes CDR1 MDHEN and CDR2 SYDVKM. V dropped 5 bases and J dropped 4; count of bases not matched to a gene: 12. CDR3 length equals 17 residues. The CDR3 here is CASSQTGARWGTGELFF. In DNA form, the CDR3 reads TGTGCCAGCAGTCAGACAGGGGCCCGGTGGGGCACCGGGGAGCTGTTTTTT.

V gene TRBV27 combines with J gene TRBJ1-2, with 8 bases fitting TRBD1. The CDR3 is 14 residues long. Germline CDR1 and CDR2: MNHEY and SMNVEV (reference sequence). The ends lost 5 bases at V and 6 bases at J; junction bases unmatched: 8. For the CDR3, the DNA is TGTGCCAGCAGTCTTAGACAGGGGCAGAATGGCTACACCTTC. This encodes CASSLRQGQNGYTF.

This clone was detected once. This CDR3 is CASSFGDSTNEQFF. As DNA, the CDR3 is TGTGCCAGCAGCTTTGGGGACTCGACCAATGAGCAGTTCTTC. The rearrangement joins TRBV5-4 to TRBJ2-1; weak D call: TRBD2 (6 bases). The CDR3 covers 14 residues. V lost 2 bases and J lost 6, with 12 bases in between. CDR1 is SGHNT and CDR2 is YYREEE in the germline V gene (reference sequence).

The rearrangement links TRBV15 to TRBJ2-7; D gene uncertain. The CDR3 covers 12 residues. Germline CDR1 is LNHNV and CDR2 is YYDKDF (reference sequence). Trimming removed 4 bases at V and 6 bases at J, with 10 bases between. CDR3 region: CATSIAAGEQYF. The CDR3 bases are TGTGCCACCAGCATCGCAGCAGGCGAGCAGTACTTC.

J is TRBJ1-1 and V is TRBV28; D not resolved. The germline CDR1 and CDR2 sequences are MDHEN and SYDVKM. Trimming removed 3 bases from V and 4 bases from J, with 18 bases in between. This CDR3 is 16 amino acids long. In DNA form, the CDR3 reads TGTGCCAGCAGTTTTCTAGGTTTTGGGTCGGTCACTGAAGCTTTCTTT. It specifies CASSFLGFGSVTEAFF.

This chain joins TRBV19 and TRBJ2-7; 9 bases are shared with TRBD1. After removal of 7 bases from V and 3 bases from J, the junction contained 4 bases not matched to a gene. The CDR3 extends over 13 amino acids. Germline CDR1 is LNHDA and CDR2 is SQIVND (reference sequence). The CDR3 bases are TGTGCCAGTAATACAGGGGGCAGCTACGAGCAGTACTTC. It codes for CASNTGGSYEQYF. The complete variable domain, with remaining parts taken from reference TRBV19 and TRBJ2-7, reads DGGITQSPKYLFRKEGQNVTLSCEQNLNHDAMYWYRQDPGQGLRLIYYSQIVNDFQKGDIAEGYSVSREKKESFPLTVTSAQKNPTAFYLCASNTGGSYEQYFGPGTRLTVT.

The gene calls are TRBV10-3 and TRBJ1-4, with D maybe TRBD1 (5 bases). This CDR3 region has 14 residues. Germline V lookup: CDR1 ENHRY, CDR2 SYGVKD. Trimming pared 2 bases from V and 5 bases from J, leaving 9 bases between. CDR3: CAISEDSPNEKLFF. As DNA, the CDR3 is TGTGCCATCAGTGAGGACAGCCCGAATGAAAAACTGTTTTTT.

There are a few counts of this clone. The chain couples TRBV5-1 to TRBJ1-4, with D uncertain. V was pared by 4 bases and J by 5 bases, with 6 bases between. The CDR3 is made up of 12 amino acids. From germline, CDR1 is SGHRS and CDR2 YFSETQ. As DNA, the CDR3 is TGCGCCAGCAGCGACGGGAATGAAAAACTGTTTTTT. Its translation: CASSDGNEKLFF.

The chain employs TRBV28 and TRBJ1-2, with TRBD1 matching 10 bases. The CDR3 spans 17 residues. The J segment lost 1 base and the V segment lost 6 bases, leaving 11 bases of the junction unmatched. Germline CDR1 and CDR2: MDHEN and SYDVKM. DNA for the CDR3: TGTGCCAGCAGCCAATTCACCGGGACAGGGGTTAACTATGGCTACACCTTC. Amino acids: CASSQFTGTGVNYGYTF.

CDR3 residues: CASSELRQGTDTQYF. Here the CDR3 DNA reads TGTGCCAGCAGTGAATTAAGACAGGGCACAGATACGCAGTATTTT. The rearrangement joins TRBV6-1 to TRBJ2-3; a weak D match, TRBD1 (6 bases). Trimming shortened V by 2 bases and J by 1 base, and 10 bases separated the two germline ends. The length of the CDR3 is 15 residues. Germline loops: CDR1 MNHNS, CDR2 SASEGT.